This TCR beta chain was recorded in a study of chemoradiotherapy in HPV16-positive cancers. Comments on this clone: The target antigen is unknown.

Some clones are missing from TCRdb's copy, which holds only in-frame ones; the method was immunoSEQ multiplex PCR. This sample yields under 2,500 clones, of which roughly nine tenths are seen a single time; roughly 7.4% belongs to the top ten. Findings and limits, study-wide: HPV-responsive T-cell expansion during chemoradiotherapy was linked to improved recurrence-free survival in HPV16-positive patients. During treatment, candidate HPV-specific clones and E7-related motifs expanded in tumor.

The clonotype originates from a human donor with HPV-associated anogenital cancer. The input for sequencing was tumor tissue, taken from a patient who underwent chemoradiotherapy.

In DNA, the CDR3 is TGCAGCGTTGTGAACACCCAAGGCGAGACCCAGTACTTC. It translates to CSVVNTQGETQYF. This chain links TRBV29-1 with TRBJ2-5; no clear D. Germline assignment: CDR1 SQVTM and CDR2 ANQGSEA. V lost 4 bases, J lost 5 bases, and 14 bases lay in between. The CDR3 is 13 residues long.